This TCR beta chain was captured by sequencing in a study of blood T cell repertoires in COVID-19. Overall study context: The analysed material was cDNA or gDNA that came from T cells, B-cell-depleted T cells, or PBMCs.

One Seattle source followed patients from active infection through their disease course. V shed 3 bases and J shed 8 bases, with 23 bases lying between them. CDR3 length: 17 amino acids. The germline V gene has CDR1 SGHKS and CDR2 YYEKEE (reference sequence). Assay used: immunoSEQ multiplex PCR; TCRdb lists only in-frame clones, some missing. There are 450,000 or so clones in the sample; roughly 90% occur only once, and about 1.6% lies in the top ten. The sequence was obtained from a woman in her forties with COVID-19, enrolled during active disease. The rearrangement links TRBV5-5 to TRBJ1-4, with a tentative D call TRBD1 (5 bases). The sequenced material came from peripheral blood. The CDR3 here is CASSYRGTPDREEKLFF. CDR3 sequence (DNA): TGTGCCAGCAGCTACCGGGGGACGCCGGATCGCGAAGAAAAACTGTTTTTT.